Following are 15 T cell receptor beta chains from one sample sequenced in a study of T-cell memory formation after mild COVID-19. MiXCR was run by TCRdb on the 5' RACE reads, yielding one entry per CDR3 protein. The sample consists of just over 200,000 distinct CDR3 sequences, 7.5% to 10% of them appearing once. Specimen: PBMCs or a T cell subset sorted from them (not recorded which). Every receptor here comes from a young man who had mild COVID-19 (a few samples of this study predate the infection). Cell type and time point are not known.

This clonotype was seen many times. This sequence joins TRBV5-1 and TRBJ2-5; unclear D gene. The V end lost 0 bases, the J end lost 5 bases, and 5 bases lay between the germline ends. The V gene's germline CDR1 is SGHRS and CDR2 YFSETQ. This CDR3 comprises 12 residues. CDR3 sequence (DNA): TGCGCCAGCAGCTTGGGTTGGGAGACCCAGTACTTC. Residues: CASSLGWETQYF.

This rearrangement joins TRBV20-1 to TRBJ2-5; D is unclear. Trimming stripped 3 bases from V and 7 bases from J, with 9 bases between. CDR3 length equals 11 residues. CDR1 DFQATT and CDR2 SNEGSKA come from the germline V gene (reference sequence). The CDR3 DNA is TGCAGTGCTAGTCCCTCCAGGACCCAGTACTTC. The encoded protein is CSASPSRTQYF.

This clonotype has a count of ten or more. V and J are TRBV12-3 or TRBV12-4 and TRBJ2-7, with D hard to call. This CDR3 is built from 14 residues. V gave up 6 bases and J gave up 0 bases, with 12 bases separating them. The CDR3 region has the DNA TGTGCCAGCAGCGAGACACCGACCTCCTACGAGCAGTACTTC. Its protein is CASSETPTSYEQYF.

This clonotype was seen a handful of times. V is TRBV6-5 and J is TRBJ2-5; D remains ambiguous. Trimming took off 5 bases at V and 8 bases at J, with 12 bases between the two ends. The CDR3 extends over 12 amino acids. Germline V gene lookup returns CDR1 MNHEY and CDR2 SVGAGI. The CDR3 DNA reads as TGTGCCAGCAGTAAAAGCCTTAGAACCCAGTACTTC. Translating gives CASSKSLRTQYF.

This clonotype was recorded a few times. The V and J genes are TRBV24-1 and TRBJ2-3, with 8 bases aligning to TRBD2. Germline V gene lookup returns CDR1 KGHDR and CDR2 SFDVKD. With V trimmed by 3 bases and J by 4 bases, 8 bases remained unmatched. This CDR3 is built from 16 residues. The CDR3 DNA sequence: TGTGCCACCAGTGATCCTGGACTAGCTCCCCCAGATACGCAGTATTTT. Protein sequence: CATSDPGLAPPDTQYF.

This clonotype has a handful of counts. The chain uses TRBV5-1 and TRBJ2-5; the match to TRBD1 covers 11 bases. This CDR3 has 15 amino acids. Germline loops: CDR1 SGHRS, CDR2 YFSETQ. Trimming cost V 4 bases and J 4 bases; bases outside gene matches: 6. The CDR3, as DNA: TGCGCCAGCAGCCCAGGGACAGGGGGAGGAGAGACCCAGTACTTC. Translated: CASSPGTGGGETQYF.

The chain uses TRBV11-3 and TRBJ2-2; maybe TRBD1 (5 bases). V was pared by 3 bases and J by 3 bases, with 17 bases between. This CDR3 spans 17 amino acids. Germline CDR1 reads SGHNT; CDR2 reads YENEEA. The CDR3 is CASSLGLWGVDTGELFF. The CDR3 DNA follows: TGTGCCAGCAGCTTGGGCTTGTGGGGCGTGGACACCGGGGAGCTGTTTTTT.

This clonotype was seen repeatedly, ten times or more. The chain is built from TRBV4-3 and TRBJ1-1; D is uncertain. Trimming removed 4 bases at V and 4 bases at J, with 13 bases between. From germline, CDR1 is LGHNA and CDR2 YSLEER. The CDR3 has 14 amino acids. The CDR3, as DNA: TGCGCCAGCAGCCTCGAGGGCCAGTCCACTGAAGCTTTCTTT. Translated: CASSLEGQSTEAFF.

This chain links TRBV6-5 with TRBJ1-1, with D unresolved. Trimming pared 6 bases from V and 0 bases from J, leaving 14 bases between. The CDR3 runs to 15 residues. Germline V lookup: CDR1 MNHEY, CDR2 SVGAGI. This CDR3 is CASRLIAGVNTEAFF. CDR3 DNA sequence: TGTGCCAGCAGACTCATCGCGGGAGTGAACACTGAAGCTTTCTTT.

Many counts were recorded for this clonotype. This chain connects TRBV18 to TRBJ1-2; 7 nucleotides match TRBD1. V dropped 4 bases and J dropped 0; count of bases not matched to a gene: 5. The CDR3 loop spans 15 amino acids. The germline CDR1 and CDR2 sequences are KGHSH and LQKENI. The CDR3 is CASSRDSVTNYGYTF. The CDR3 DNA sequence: TGTGCCAGCTCACGGGACAGCGTGACTAACTATGGCTACACCTTC.

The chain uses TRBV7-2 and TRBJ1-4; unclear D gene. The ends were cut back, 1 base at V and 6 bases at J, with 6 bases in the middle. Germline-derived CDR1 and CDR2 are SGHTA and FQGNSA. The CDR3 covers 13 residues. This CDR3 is CASSLEADEKLFF. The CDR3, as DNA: TGTGCCAGCAGCTTAGAGGCCGATGAAAAACTGTTTTTT.

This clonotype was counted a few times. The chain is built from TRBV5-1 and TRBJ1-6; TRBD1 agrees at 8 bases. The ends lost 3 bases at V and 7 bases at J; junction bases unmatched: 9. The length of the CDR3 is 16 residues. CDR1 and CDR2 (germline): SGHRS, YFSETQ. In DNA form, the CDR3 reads TGCGCCAGCAGCTCCCGCCGACAGGGGTCCAATTCACCCCTCCACTTT. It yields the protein CASSSRRQGSNSPLHF.

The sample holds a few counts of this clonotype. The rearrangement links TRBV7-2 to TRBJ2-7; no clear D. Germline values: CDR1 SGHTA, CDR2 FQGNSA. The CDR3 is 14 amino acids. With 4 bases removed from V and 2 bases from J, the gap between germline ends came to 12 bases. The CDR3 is CASSSAPGTYEQYV. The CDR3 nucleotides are TGTGCCAGCAGCTCGGCCCCTGGGACCTACGAGCAGTACGTC.

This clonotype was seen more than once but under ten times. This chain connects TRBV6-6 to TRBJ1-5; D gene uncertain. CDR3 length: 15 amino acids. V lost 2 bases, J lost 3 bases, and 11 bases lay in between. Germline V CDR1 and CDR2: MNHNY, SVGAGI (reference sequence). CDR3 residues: CASSYPARYNQPQHF. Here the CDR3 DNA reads TGTGCCAGCAGTTACCCGGCGAGGTACAATCAGCCCCAGCATTTT.

The CDR3 DNA is TGTGCCAGCAGCAAAGAATCCAGCGGGGCTAGCACAGATACGCAGTATTTT. It translates to CASSKESSGASTDTQYF. The chain joins TRBV21-1 to TRBJ2-3; the table's TRBD2 call for D was not verified on the DNA. TRBV21-1 is classified as a pseudogene. This CDR3 is 17 amino acids long.